The following is a TCR beta chain sequence with its context. This clonotype was counted many times. This clone's antigen is unknown. Within one base of it there is no much larger clone, and no base qualities were kept. These data are taken from a study of tumor-infiltrating lymphocytes in primary liver carcinoma (TCRdb year 2017). At the level of the whole study: Of the five patients (three men and two women, aged 30 to 69 years), four had hepatocellular carcinoma and one had combined HCC and intrahepatic cholangiocarcinoma. Samples yielded roughly 3.5 to 8 million productive TCRbeta reads; read depth did not differ significantly between tissue types. Tumors of the five patients were stage T1-T3 N0M0 with maximum diameters of roughly 4.2 to 10 cm. Repertoires from technical replicates were highly reproducible, with mean shared-clone rates about 0.86 and correlation coefficients above 0.98. To link TCRbeta repertoire diversity with the local molecular phenotype, the 25 or so tumor region samples were profiled using Agilent mRNA microarrays. TCRbeta repertoire sequencing, expression microarrays and whole-exome sequencing were combined in the study across five regions of each liver tumor, with adjacent normal tissue and blood also included. A total of about 35 specimens from 5 patients went through TCRbeta repertoire sequencing, namely 25 tumor regions, 5 adjacent noncancerous liver tissues and 5 peripheral blood samples.

Starting from around 500 ng total RNA, TCRbeta-specific cDNA was produced by reverse transcription with a constant-region primer and ProtoScript II reverse transcriptase. Three nested multiplex PCR rounds, following a slightly modified ARM-PCR procedure, were used to build the TCRbeta libraries. Each of the first two PCR rounds ran for about 10 cycles and used multiplex TRBV1-TRBV30 forward primers together with a Cbeta reverse primer. A final 25-cycle PCR with Deep VentR polymerase added sample barcodes and Illumina adapters. Before sequencing, amplicons of 200-500 bp were gel-purified using a QIAquick gel extraction kit. TCRbeta amplicons were sequenced on an Illumina HiSeq 2500 with 250-bp paired-end reads. The study's own analysis went as follows. Trimmomatic v0.33 was used to quality-trim the reads, and FLASH v1.2.11 was used to merge paired reads so that full CDR3 sequences could be recovered. V, D and J germline segments were assigned to the rearranged TCRbeta sequences using MiGEC v1.2.1b. Clonotype statistics and Shannon-Wiener diversity indices were computed with VDJtools v1.0.0. Except for diversity analysis, only each sample's 250 most abundant clonotypes were used in subsequent analyses to reduce sampling bias. TCRdb reprocessing: public reads trimmed at Q25 with fastp, clones called with MiXCR, in-frame beta chains kept. Here each entry gathers all rows of one CDR3 protein and keeps the most common genes and DNA. It is TCRdb's table, rather than the study itself, that gives the V and J calls and clone size. The sample has fewer than 90,000 distinct CDR3 sequences on record, around 70% of them singletons. 15% to 20% of the sample goes to the ten largest clones.

Without any cell sorting, total RNA and DNA were extracted together from 20-30 mg of bulk tissue using the AllPrep DNA/RNA mini kit. Between late 2015 and March 2016, five patients in China with histopathologically diagnosed primary liver carcinoma had their tumors surgically resected. At the time of sampling, the patients were treatment-naive and had chronic HBV infection. Each tumor was sampled at five spatially separated regions: the superior, inferior, left-lateral and right-lateral poles and the tumor centre. According to histology, viable tumor cells made up more than 75% of every tumor sample. Each fresh piece of tumor and adjacent tissue was cut in two, with one half stored in RNAlater at -80 degrees C and the other half sent for histology. V was cut back by 6 bases and J by 1 base, leaving a gap of 3 bases between them. The germline V gene sets CDR1 to SNHLY and CDR2 to FYNNEI. The CDR3 runs 11 amino acids, cysteine and phenylalanine included. Left in the record is the CDR3 DNA by itself, 33 bases read in frame from the first base.

The research as a whole found: Because sequencing covered only the TCR beta chain and unpaired alpha chains were not captured, true repertoire diversity is likely underestimated. Bulk unsorted samples precluded comparing CD4+ and CD8+ T cell repertoires. Only four or five patients were included in the study, and the authors note that the findings should be validated in a larger study. A significantly larger repertoire fraction was made up by the top 250 clones in tumors than in blood (p = 0.039). Repertoire overlap was found to be higher between tumor regions (mean about 35%) than between tumor-adjacent (roughly 17%) or tumor-blood (about 14%) pairs, consistent with antigen-driven expansion. Just about 8-24% of top clones turned up in all five regions of a tumor, which suggests spatial heterogeneity among tumor-infiltrating T cells.

The TCR was taken from a man aged 35-49 years with primary liver carcinoma and hepatitis B virus infection. The sample consisted of liver tumor tissue from sampling region 1. The cell subset or site label, as the study defines it: tumor region T1, superior pole. The chain uses TRBV2 and TRBJ2-5, with the D gene not clear enough to name. The CDR3 is CASSLQETQYF. The bases read TGTGCCAGCAGCCTCCAAGAGACCCAGTACTTC.